This entry lists 29 T cell receptor beta chains sequenced from one sample in a study of OX40 agonist ivuxolimab in advanced cancers. This table comes from immunoSEQ multiplex PCR, and its TCRdb copy is limited to in-frame clones, with some not included. Of tens of thousands of clones listed, approximately 90% are singletons. The input for sequencing was CD4+ or CD8+ T cells sorted from blood, taken in a trial of the OX40 agonist ivuxolimab. The receptor set was obtained from an adult with an advanced solid tumor such as melanoma, head and neck, liver or kidney cancer.

The table lists this clone with a few counts. This chain links TRBV7-9 with TRBJ2-1; D perhaps matches TRBD1 (5 bases). Per the germline V gene, CDR1 is SEHNR and CDR2 is FQNEAQ (reference sequence). This CDR3 has 13 amino acids. The V gene lost 6 bases and the J gene lost 8 bases, with 14 bases spanning the gap. CDR3 nucleotide sequence: TGTGCCAGCAGGTCGACAGTGATGGATGAGCAGTTCTTC. Protein sequence: CASRSTVMDEQFF. Complete variable domain (other parts from reference TRBV7-9 and TRBJ2-1): DTGVSQNPRHKITKRGQNVTFRCDPISEHNRLYWYRQTLGQGPEFLTYFQNEAQLEKSRLLSDRFSAERPKGSFSTLEIQRTEQGDSAMYLCASRSTVMDEQFFGPGTRLTVL.

This clone showed up just once. The chain links TRBV29-1 to TRBJ2-7; 9 bases fit TRBD1. The CDR3 is 14 residues long. CDR1 is SQVTM, CDR2 ANQGSEA, per germline. V shed 6 bases, J shed 4 bases, and the junction held 10 bases outside the gene matches. CDR3 region: CSVHEDRGVYEQYF. The DNA for the CDR3 is TGCAGCGTCCACGAGGACAGGGGTGTTTACGAGCAGTACTTC.

The chain joins TRBV9 to TRBJ1-3; D gene uncertain. Trimming removed 7 bases at V and 0 bases at J, with 14 bases between. The CDR3 totals 15 residues. CDR1 and CDR2 from the germline V gene are SGDLS and YYNGEE. The CDR3, as DNA: TGTGCCAGCGCCCCATCCTCGGGCTCTGGAAACACCATATATTTT. It specifies CASAPSSGSGNTIYF.

This clone has only one observation. The V gene is TRBV19, the J gene TRBJ2-2; D ambiguous. Germline V gene data show CDR1 as LNHDA and CDR2 as SQIVND (reference sequence). The CDR3 is 15 residues long. V lost 0 bases, J lost 7 bases, and 12 bases lay in between. In DNA form, the CDR3 reads TGTGCCAGTAGTATAGACGCAGGTCCTGGCGGGGAGCTGTTTTTT. This sequence encodes CASSIDAGPGGELFF.

V gene TRBV27 combines with J gene TRBJ1-5; D may be TRBD1 (5 bases). Germline assignment: CDR1 MNHEY and CDR2 SMNVEV (reference sequence). The CDR3 totals 13 residues. V shed 6 bases and J shed 6 bases, with 12 bases lying between them. In nucleotides, the CDR3 is TGTGCCAGCAGCTACGGACAAGCTCAGCCCCAGCATTTT. This sequence encodes CASSYGQAQPQHF.

CDR3 sequence reads: CASSSGSGAYEQYF. In DNA form, the CDR3 reads TGTGCCAGCAGTTCCGGCAGCGGGGCCTACGAGCAGTACTTC. The chain has TRBV6-5 and TRBJ2-7, with 7 bases aligning to TRBD2. CDR3 length: 14 amino acids. The germline CDR1 and CDR2 sequences are MNHEY and SVGAGI. V was clipped by 4 bases and J by 2 bases; unmatched bases: 5.

The rearrangement uses TRBV28 and TRBJ2-7; D gene ambiguous. The germline V and J ends were trimmed by 5 bases and 5 bases, with 10 bases remaining between them. CDR1 and CDR2 from the germline V gene are MDHEN and SYDVKM. The length of the CDR3 is 12 residues. The CDR3 loop reads CASSPRSHEQYF. In nucleotides, the CDR3 is TGTGCCAGCAGTCCCCGGAGCCACGAGCAGTACTTC.

The chain links TRBV7-2 to TRBJ1-6; 7 nucleotides agree with TRBD1. V was clipped by 5 bases and J by 5 bases; unmatched bases: 9. This CDR3 contains 16 residues. Germline assignment: CDR1 SGHTA and CDR2 FQGNSA. Here the CDR3 DNA reads TGTGCCAGCAGCCCCACCGGGACAGTCGATAATTCACCCCTCCACTTT. It encodes CASSPTGTVDNSPLHF.

The CDR3 region is CASSIGDRNTEAFF. CDR3 bases: TGTGCCAGTAGTATAGGGGACAGGAACACTGAAGCTTTCTTT. This chain uses TRBV19 with TRBJ1-1; TRBD1 matches 7 bases. CDR1 and CDR2 from the germline V gene are LNHDA and SQIVND (reference sequence). Trimming took 1 base from V and 1 from J; bases not matched to a gene: 0. This CDR3 spans 14 amino acids.

This rearrangement joins TRBV5-6 to TRBJ2-1; no clear D. V lost 0 bases, J lost 3 bases, and 13 bases lay in between. The CDR3 runs to 16 residues. Germline CDR1 SGHDT, CDR2 YYEEEE. The CDR3 loop is CASSLDLGTNYNEQFF. The CDR3 nucleotides are TGTGCCAGCAGCTTGGATTTGGGAACTAACTACAATGAGCAGTTCTTC. Drawing the rest from reference TRBV5-6 and TRBJ2-1, the complete variable domain is DAGVTQSPTHLIKTRGQQVTLRCSPKSGHDTVSWYQQALGQGPQFIFQYYEEEERQRGNFPDRFSGHQFPNYSSELNVNALLLGDSALYLCASSLDLGTNYNEQFFGPGTRLTVL.

The V gene is TRBV7-2, the J gene TRBJ2-5; the D gene is possibly TRBD2 (5 bases). There are 14 residues in the CDR3. V lost 4 bases and J lost 5, with 14 bases in between. CDR1 SGHTA and CDR2 FQGNSA come from the germline V gene. CDR3: CASSSWKGGETQYF. CDR3 nucleotides: TGTGCCAGCAGCTCCTGGAAGGGCGGGGAGACCCAGTACTTC.

The genes are TRBV13 and TRBJ1-1, with 7 bases lining up with TRBD1. Trimming cost V 0 bases and J 1 base; bases outside gene matches: 5. Per the germline V gene, CDR1 is PRHDT and CDR2 is FYEKMQ (reference sequence). This CDR3 has 16 residues. The chain's CDR3 is CASSLGQGQQNTEAFF. The CDR3, as DNA: TGTGCCAGCAGCTTAGGCCAGGGACAGCAGAACACTGAAGCTTTCTTT.

This clone was picked up one time. The gene calls are TRBV19 and TRBJ2-1, with D tentatively TRBD1 or TRBD2 (6 bases each). The CDR3 has 19 residues. Trimming took off 5 bases at V and 0 bases at J, with 23 bases between the two ends. CDR1 is LNHDA, CDR2 SQIVND, per germline (reference sequence). As DNA, the CDR3 is TGTGCCAGTAGTGTCGGGCTTATTGGAGGGACACGCTCCTACAATGAGCAGTTCTTC. Protein sequence: CASSVGLIGGTRSYNEQFF.

This clone occurred a few times. The chain carries TRBV7-9 and TRBJ2-7; 7 nucleotides align to TRBD1. The CDR3 consists of 14 residues. Germline CDR1 and CDR2: SEHNR and FQNEAQ (reference sequence). V shed 1 base, J shed 6 bases, and the junction held 6 bases outside the gene matches. This chain's CDR3 is CASSLGYGTAEQYF. CDR3 coding DNA: TGTGCCAGCAGCTTAGGTTATGGGACAGCCGAGCAGTACTTC.

The genes are TRBV7-3 and TRBJ2-5, with D possibly matching TRBD2 (6 bases). Trimming removed 4 bases at V and 5 bases at J, with 11 bases between. The CDR3 covers 13 residues. Germline V gene sequence: CDR1 SGHTA, CDR2 FQGTGA. This CDR3 is CASSSEGGETQYF. As DNA, the CDR3 is TGTGCCAGCAGCTCGGAGGGAGGTGAGACCCAGTACTTC.

This rearrangement joins TRBV27 to TRBJ2-7; 9 bases agree with TRBD1. The CDR3 is 14 amino acids. Germline lookup yields CDR1 MNHEY and CDR2 SMNVEV (reference sequence). After removal of 5 bases from V and 3 bases from J, the junction contained 5 bases not matched to a gene. This chain's CDR3 is CASSTGTGYYEQYF. For the CDR3, the DNA is TGTGCCAGCAGTACTGGGACAGGGTACTACGAGCAGTACTTC.

The genes are TRBV2 and TRBJ1-1; 9 bases fit TRBD1. The CDR3 runs 17 residues. CDR1 is SNHLY, CDR2 FYNNEI, per germline. The V gene end was trimmed by 1 base and the J gene end by 4 bases; junction bases not matched to a gene: 10. The CDR3 sequence is CASSEGRTGVASTEAFF. The CDR3 DNA follows: TGTGCCAGCAGTGAAGGGAGGACAGGGGTTGCCTCCACTGAAGCTTTCTTT.

The chain couples TRBV4-2 to TRBJ1-2; 8 bases match TRBD1. The germline V gene has CDR1 LGHNA and CDR2 YNFKEQ. The CDR3 totals 14 residues. V lost 2 bases to trimming and J lost 4 bases; unmatched junction nucleotides: 3. CDR3 DNA: TGTGCCAGCAGCCAATACGACAGGGGCTATGGCTACACCTTC. Translated: CASSQYDRGYGYTF.

This sequence joins TRBV9 and TRBJ2-7, with 9 bases fitting TRBD1. CDR1 SGDLS and CDR2 YYNGEE come from the germline V gene. Losses at the gene ends were 1 base for V and 5 bases for J; bases not matched to a gene: 10. The CDR3 length is 16 residues. CDR3: CASSVLGTGHFDEQYF. As DNA, the CDR3 is TGTGCCAGCAGCGTACTTGGGACAGGGCACTTCGACGAGCAGTACTTC.

The chain links TRBV6-1 to TRBJ2-7; tentatively, D is TRBD1 (6 bases). This CDR3 is built from 13 residues. V was clipped by 9 bases and J by 0 bases, with 12 bases between them. CDR1 is MNHNS, CDR2 SASEGT, per germline. In DNA form, the CDR3 reads TGTGCCAGTCCGGAGGACAGCTCCTACGAGCAGTACTTC. It codes for CASPEDSSYEQYF.

The chain combines TRBV15 with TRBJ2-7, with D perhaps TRBD1 (5 bases). Trimming stripped 5 bases from V and 1 base from J, with 15 bases between. Germline V gene lookup returns CDR1 LNHNV and CDR2 YYDKDF (reference sequence). The CDR3 covers 15 residues. CDR3 nucleotides: TGTGCCACCAGCGACCTCCCAGGGTATTCCTACGAGCAGTACTTC. Protein sequence: CATSDLPGYSYEQYF. The full variable domain, in which reference TRBV15 and TRBJ2-7 provide the parts outside the CDR3, is DAMVIQNPRYQVTQFGKPVTLSCSQTLNHNVMYWYQQKSSQAPKLLFHYYDKDFNNEADTPDNFQSRRPNTSFCFLDIRSPGLGDTAMYLCATSDLPGYSYEQYFGPGTRLTVT.

The chain links TRBV7-9 to TRBJ1-1; D is unresolved. Germline CDR1 reads SEHNR; CDR2 reads FQNEAQ (reference sequence). The CDR3 is 14 amino acids. Trimming left V 1 base short and J 0 bases short, with 6 bases between. CDR3 bases: TGTGCCAGCAGCTTAGATGGATTGAACACTGAAGCTTTCTTT. The encoded protein is CASSLDGLNTEAFF.

The V call is TRBV11-2, the J call TRBJ1-1; a weak D match, TRBD1 (6 bases). Germline CDR1 SGHAT, CDR2 FQNNGV. V was trimmed by 1 base and J by 8 bases, leaving 11 bases between them. This CDR3 has 13 amino acids. The CDR3 DNA reads as TGTGCCAGCAGCTTAGCTCCGGGGGCCGAAGCTTTCTTT. Residues: CASSLAPGAEAFF.

This sequence joins TRBV7-9 and TRBJ2-6; D is possibly TRBD2 (6 bases). CDR3 length: 19 residues. Trimming stripped 5 bases from V and 0 bases from J, with 20 bases between. Germline values: CDR1 SEHNR, CDR2 FQNEAQ (reference sequence). This CDR3 is CASSHTPGLSISGANVLTF. The CDR3 nucleotides are TGTGCCAGCAGCCACACCCCGGGACTTTCGATCTCTGGGGCCAACGTCCTGACTTTC.

This clone was counted a few times. The chain couples TRBV5-6 to TRBJ2-5; 10 bases map to TRBD2. The junction had 0 bases not matched to a gene; V was cut back by 1 base and J by 3 bases. The CDR3 consists of 14 residues. The germline V gene has CDR1 SGHDT and CDR2 YYEEEE. CDR3 nucleotides: TGTGCCAGCAGCTTGACTAGCGGGAAAGAGACCCAGTACTTC. Protein sequence: CASSLTSGKETQYF.

This clone was seen a single time. V is TRBV4-2 and J is TRBJ2-1; weak D call: TRBD1 (5 bases). This CDR3 is built from 12 residues. The V gene's germline CDR1 is LGHNA and CDR2 YNFKEQ. V lost 7 bases, J lost 5 bases, and 9 bases lay in between. CDR3 sequence reads: CASKGANNEQFF. CDR3 nucleotide sequence: TGTGCCAGCAAAGGGGCGAACAATGAGCAGTTCTTC.

With respect to this clone: An end of the junction does not agree with germline; a read error may underlie this. This chain uses TRBV6-5 with TRBJ2-7, with TRBD2 identical over 8 bases. The CDR3 consists of 13 residues. Germline-derived CDR1 and CDR2 are MNHEY and SVGAGI. The CDR3 DNA reads as TGTGCCAGCAGTCCGACAGCCTCTACGGGGGGGAACTTC. It encodes CASSPTASTGGNF.

The chain carries TRBV27 and TRBJ2-1; the match to TRBD1 covers 9 bases. The ends lost 5 bases at V and 8 bases at J; junction bases unmatched: 7. This CDR3 is built from 14 residues. CDR1 and CDR2 (germline): MNHEY, SMNVEV (reference sequence). CDR3 sequence (DNA): TGTGCCAGCAGTCTCCTAGACAGGGGGGATGAGCAGTTCTTC. As protein: CASSLLDRGDEQFF.

The genes are TRBV30 and TRBJ2-1, with 8 bases that match TRBD2. After removal of 2 bases from V and 13 bases from J, the junction contained 4 bases not matched to a gene. Germline V lookup: CDR1 GTSNPN, CDR2 SVGIG (reference sequence). CDR3 size: 11 residues. CDR3 DNA sequence: TGTGCCTGGAGTTTTAGCGGGGATCAGTTCTTC. Protein sequence: CAWSFSGDQFF.